Listed here are 10 T cell receptor beta chains from one sample, sequenced in a study of human T cells and chemical hapten exposure. TCRdb redid the calling of the RACE reads with MiXCR, one entry per CDR3 protein. The table shows 180,000 or so distinct CDR3 sequences, with roughly 14% occurring only once. Regarding time point: patch test 1, 2 weeks after DPC sensitization. Treatment given: therapeutic diphenylcyclopropenone sensitization with weekly scalp DPC. Specimen: whole blood, collected in connection with sensitization to the hapten diphenylcyclopropenone (DPC). Receptors were obtained from a woman in her twenties or thirties with alopecia areata. Some clones in this sample may be carry-over from other donors' samples.

The chain links TRBV20-1 to TRBJ2-5, with D unresolved. With 5 bases removed from V and 4 bases from J, the gap between germline ends came to 5 bases. The CDR3 extends over 10 amino acids. Germline assignment: CDR1 DFQATT and CDR2 SNEGSKA (reference sequence). CDR3 protein: CSAVVETQYF. The CDR3 DNA reads as TGCAGTGCTGTCGTAGAGACCCAGTACTTC.

This clonotype was picked up many times. The chain employs TRBV20-1 and TRBJ1-1, with a tentative D call TRBD1 (5 bases). Germline-derived CDR1 and CDR2 are DFQATT and SNEGSKA (reference sequence). This CDR3 has 14 residues. Between the trimmed V and J ends, which lost 5 bases and 0 bases, there was a span of 13 bases. In nucleotides, the CDR3 is TGCAGTGCTCCAAAGGGGCGTATGAACACTGAAGCTTTCTTT. Translating gives CSAPKGRMNTEAFF.

This clonotype was seen a few times. The rearrangement joins TRBV12-3 or TRBV12-4 to TRBJ1-4; maybe TRBD1 (5 bases). The V gene lost 5 bases and the J gene lost 8 bases, with 9 bases spanning the gap. The CDR3 has 12 residues. The CDR3 loop reads CASSQTGEKLFF. As DNA, the CDR3 is TGTGCCAGCAGTCAAACAGGAGAAAAACTGTTTTTT.

This clonotype was seen only a few times. The chain is built from TRBV12-5 and TRBJ1-5, with D hard to call. The V end was cut by 7 bases, the J end by 3 bases, with 4 bases between. This CDR3 has 11 amino acids. Germline CDR1 LGHNT, CDR2 FRNRAP. CDR3 protein: CASDLNQPQHF. As DNA, the CDR3 is TGTGCTAGTGATCTCAATCAGCCCCAGCATTTT.

At least ten counts were recorded for this clonotype. The J gene is TRBJ2-7, the V gene TRBV4-3; no reliable D call. This CDR3 contains 15 residues. The V and J ends lost 0 bases and 3 bases respectively, with 12 bases between them. In germline, CDR1 is LGHNA, CDR2 YSLEER. The chain's CDR3 is CASSQEARLNYEQYF. The CDR3 DNA reads as TGCGCCAGCAGCCAAGAAGCCAGATTGAACTACGAGCAGTACTTC.

The J gene is TRBJ2-7, the V gene TRBV7-9; 8 bases fit TRBD1. The CDR3 has 14 residues. After removal of 1 base from V and 6 bases from J, the junction contained 5 bases not matched to a gene. Germline-derived CDR1 and CDR2 are SEHNR and FQNEAQ (reference sequence). In DNA form, the CDR3 reads TGTGCCAGCAGCTTAGGACAGGGGATTGGCGAGCAGTACTTC. Its translation is CASSLGQGIGEQYF.

This clonotype has at least ten counts. The J gene is TRBJ1-2, the V gene TRBV4-3; 7 nucleotides match TRBD1. CDR1 and CDR2 (germline): LGHNA, YSLEER. After removal of 0 bases from V and 2 bases from J, the junction contained 3 bases not matched to a gene. The CDR3 covers 15 residues. The CDR3 loop is CASSQEEGANYGYTF. The CDR3 DNA sequence: TGCGCCAGCAGCCAAGAGGAGGGGGCGAACTATGGCTACACCTTC.

This clonotype was seen repeatedly, ten times or more. The genes are TRBV4-3 and TRBJ1-1, with D perhaps TRBD1 (5 bases). Trimming shortened V by 0 bases and J by 0 bases, and 8 bases separated the two germline ends. CDR1 and CDR2 from the germline V gene are LGHNA and YSLEER. The CDR3 extends over 15 amino acids. For the CDR3, the DNA is TGCGCCAGCAGCCAAGATTGGGGACTGAACACTGAAGCTTTCTTT. Translation gives CASSQDWGLNTEAFF.

This clonotype was seen once. The rearrangement uses TRBV29-1 and TRBJ2-4; D is ambiguous. The germline V and J ends were trimmed by 5 bases and 0 bases, with 11 bases remaining between them. The germline V gene has CDR1 SQVTM and CDR2 ANQGSEA. This CDR3 is 14 amino acids long. The CDR3 reads CSVLKGLAKNIQYF. CDR3 in DNA: TGCAGCGTTCTAAAGGGCCTAGCCAAAAACATTCAGTACTTC.

This chain joins TRBV12-3 or TRBV12-4 and TRBJ2-3; no clear D. Trimming cost V 6 bases and J 4 bases, with 11 bases left between them. CDR3 length: 13 amino acids. CDR3 coding DNA: TGTGCCAGCAGGGGTTTCGGCGCAGATACGCAGTATTTT. It codes for CASRGFGADTQYF.